This is a list of T cell receptor beta chains from one sample in a study of blood T cell repertoires in COVID-19. Using immunoSEQ multiplex PCR, the repertoire was profiled, and TCRdb retains in-frame clones only, with some absent. Of around 250,000 clones in the sample, 86% were seen once. Specimen: PBMCs or T cells enriched from blood (not recorded which). All receptors derive from a woman in her forties or fifties who had recovered from COVID-19. Both conserved end residues are part of each CDR3. The order of the fields is clone size, J gene, D gene, V gene, CDR3 protein, CDR3 DNA. The D gene is left open where the match is weak. The listing skips clone size in some rows; elsewhere it reads once, few, many or a size class.

size: NA; J: TRBJ1-4; D: TRBD1; V: TRBV11-3; CDR3: CASSFTLDRTNEKLFF; DNA: TGTGCCAGCAGCTTCACACTGGACAGGACTAATGAAAAACTGTTTTTT
size: NA; J: TRBJ1-6; D: TRBD1; V: TRBV30; CDR3: CAGSHGQGDSPLHF; DNA: TGTGCCGGGAGCCATGGCCAGGGGGATTCACCCCTCCACTTT
size: NA; J: TRBJ1-4; D: NA; V: TRBV5-1; CDR3: CASSLDSRNEKLFF; DNA: TGCGCCAGCAGCTTGGACAGTAGGAATGAAAAACTGTTTTTT
size: NA; J: TRBJ1-3; D: NA; V: TRBV13; CDR3: CASSLTQGNTIYF; DNA: TGTGCCAGCAGCTTAACCCAGGGAAACACCATATATTTT
size: NA; J: TRBJ2-7; D: TRBD1; V: TRBV10-3; CDR3: CAISGLPGQSYEQYF; DNA: TGTGCCATCAGTGGCCTACCGGGACAGAGCTACGAGCAGTACTTC
size: few; J: TRBJ2-3; D: NA; V: TRBV9; CDR3: CASSVRASDSPSTDTQYF; DNA: TGTGCCAGCAGCGTTAGGGCTAGCGATTCGCCTAGCACAGATACGCAGTATTTT
size: NA; J: TRBJ2-3; D: NA; V: TRBV3-1/TRBV3-2; CDR3: CASSRGQWSLTDTQYF; DNA: TGTGCCAGCAGCCGAGGACAGTGGAGTCTCACAGATACGCAGTATTTT
size: NA; J: TRBJ1-4; D: TRBD1; V: TRBV7-2; CDR3: CASSRDRATNEKLFF; DNA: TGTGCCAGCAGCCGGGACAGGGCAACTAATGAAAAACTGTTTTTT
size: NA; J: TRBJ2-1; D: TRBD2; V: TRBV6-5; CDR3: CASSYLAGVGEQFF; DNA: TGTGCCAGCAGTTATCTAGCGGGAGTGGGTGAGCAGTTCTTC
size: NA; J: TRBJ1-2; D: NA; V: TRBV4-1; CDR3: CASSQVMGPVNYGYTF; DNA: TGCGCCAGCAGCCAAGTGATGGGGCCGGTTAACTATGGCTACACCTTC
size: NA; J: TRBJ2-7; D: NA; V: TRBV3-1/TRBV3-2; CDR3: CASSQGRGGEQYF; DNA: TGTGCCAGCAGCCAAGGTCGGGGAGGAGAGCAGTACTTC
size: once; J: TRBJ1-4; D: NA; V: TRBV5-3; CDR3: CARSICNGVRKLFF; DNA: TGTGCCAGAAGCATATGTAATGGAGTCAGAAAACTGTTTTTT
size: NA; J: TRBJ2-1; D: NA; V: TRBV7-3; CDR3: CASSFPGVHNEQFF; DNA: TGTGCCAGCAGCTTCCCGGGGGTACACAATGAGCAGTTCTTC
size: few; J: TRBJ1-2; D: NA; V: TRBV7-2; CDR3: CASSAPSNYGYTF; DNA: TGTGCCAGCAGCGCGCCGTCTAACTATGGCTACACCTTC
size: NA; J: TRBJ2-7; D: TRBD1; V: TRBV7-9; CDR3: CASSLYGDRGSYEQYF; DNA: TGTGCCAGCAGCTTGTACGGGGACAGGGGCTCCTACGAGCAGTACTTC
size: NA; J: TRBJ2-7; D: NA; V: TRBV4-1; CDR3: CASSRGPSSYEQYF; DNA: TGCGCCAGCAGCCGAGGCCCGAGCTCCTACGAGCAGTACTTC
size: NA; J: TRBJ2-7; D: NA; V: TRBV28; CDR3: CASGLAEAYEQYF; DNA: TGTGCCAGCGGTTTAGCGGAGGCCTACGAGCAGTACTTC
size: once; J: TRBJ2-3; D: TRBD2; V: TRBV9; CDR3: CASSVGGLAGGRDTQYF; DNA: TGTGCCAGCAGCGTGGGGGGACTAGCGGGAGGTCGAGATACGCAGTATTTT
size: NA; J: TRBJ1-2; D: TRBD1; V: TRBV28; CDR3: CASREQGNNYGYTF; DNA: TGTGCCAGCAGAGAACAGGGGAATAACTATGGCTACACCTTC
size: NA; J: TRBJ2-7; D: TRBD1; V: TRBV7-2; CDR3: CASSQKGQSYEQYF; DNA: TGTGCCAGCAGCCAAAAGGGACAGTCCTACGAGCAGTACTTC